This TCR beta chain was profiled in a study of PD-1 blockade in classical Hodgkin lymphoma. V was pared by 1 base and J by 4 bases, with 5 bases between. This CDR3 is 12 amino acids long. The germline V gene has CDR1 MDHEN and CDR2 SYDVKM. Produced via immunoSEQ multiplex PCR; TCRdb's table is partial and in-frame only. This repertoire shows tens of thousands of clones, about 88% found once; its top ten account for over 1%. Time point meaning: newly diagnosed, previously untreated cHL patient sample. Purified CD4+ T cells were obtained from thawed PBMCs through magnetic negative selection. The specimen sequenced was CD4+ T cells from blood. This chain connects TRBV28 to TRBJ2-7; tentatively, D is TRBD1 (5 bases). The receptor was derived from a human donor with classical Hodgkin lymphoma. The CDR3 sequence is CASSLSGYEQYF. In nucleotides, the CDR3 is TGTGCCAGCAGTTTATCAGGGTACGAGCAGTACTTC.